Included here is one T cell receptor beta chain sequence, with context. The data stem from a study of blood T cell repertoires in COVID-19. Study-wide background: Both acute and convalescent COVID-19 samples were obtained from the United States, Italy and Spain. Sources were T cells, B-cell-depleted T cells, or PBMCs; the material itself was cDNA or gDNA.

Enrollment of patients from Seattle took place during active infection, with longitudinal follow-up. In the source study's methods: By means of reference gene primer amplification, nucleated cell counts were estimated. Using immunoSEQ multiplex PCR, the repertoire was profiled, and TCRdb retains in-frame clones only, with some absent. The DNA gave D and trimming, while V, J and clone size come from that table. The table lists roughly 30,000 clones, 88% of them singletons. Germline V gives CDR1 MDHEN, CDR2 SYDVKM. The CDR3 is 15 amino acids. Trimming stripped 6 bases from V and 6 bases from J, with 15 bases between.

The sequenced sample consisted of peripheral blood. V usage is TRBV28 and J usage is TRBJ1-6; D uncertain. The clonotype was recovered from a man in his sixties with COVID-19, enrolled during active disease. This CDR3 reads CASSDSGGTNSPLHF. The CDR3 nucleotides read TGTGCCAGCAGCGACTCGGGAGGCACTAATTCACCCCTCCACTTT.